This entry is about one TCR beta chain. The antigen remains unidentified. TCRdb recomputed calls from the 5' RACE reads with MiXCR, one row per CDR3 protein. The table includes roughly 110,000 distinct CDR3 sequences, roughly 14% detected once. This specimen comes from a study of T-cell memory formation after mild COVID-19. The CDR3 has 15 residues. The study, taken as a whole, reports: CD4+ clones that contracted lay mainly in CM and EM; CD8+ ones lay in EMRA.

The chain combines TRBV21-1 with TRBJ2-5; TRBD1 is the table's D call and was not checked against the DNA. TRBV21-1 is listed as a pseudogene. This receptor was obtained from a man aged 18 to 35 who had mild COVID-19 (a few samples of this study predate the infection). Cell type and time point are not known. Sequencing input: PBMCs or a T cell subset sorted from them (not recorded which). The CDR3 is CASSIDVDPEETQYF. CDR3 sequence (DNA): TGTGCCAGCAGCATCGATGTGGATCCCGAGGAGACCCAGTACTTC.